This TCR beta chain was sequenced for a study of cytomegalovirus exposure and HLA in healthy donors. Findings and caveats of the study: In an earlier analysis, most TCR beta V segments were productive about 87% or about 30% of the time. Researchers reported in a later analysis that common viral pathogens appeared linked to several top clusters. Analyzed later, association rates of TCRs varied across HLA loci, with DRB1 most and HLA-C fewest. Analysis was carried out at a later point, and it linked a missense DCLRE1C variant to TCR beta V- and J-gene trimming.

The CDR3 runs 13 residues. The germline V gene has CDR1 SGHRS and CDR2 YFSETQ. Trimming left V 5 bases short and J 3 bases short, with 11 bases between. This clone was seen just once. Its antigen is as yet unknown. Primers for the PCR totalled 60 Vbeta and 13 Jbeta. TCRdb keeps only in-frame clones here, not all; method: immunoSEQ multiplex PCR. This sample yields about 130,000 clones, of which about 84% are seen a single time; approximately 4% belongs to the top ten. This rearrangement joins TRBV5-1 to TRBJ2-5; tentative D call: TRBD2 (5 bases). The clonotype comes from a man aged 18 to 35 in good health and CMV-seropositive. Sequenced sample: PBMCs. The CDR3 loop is CASSRLAEETQYF. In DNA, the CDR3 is TGCGCCAGCAGTCGGCTAGCTGAAGAGACCCAGTACTTC.